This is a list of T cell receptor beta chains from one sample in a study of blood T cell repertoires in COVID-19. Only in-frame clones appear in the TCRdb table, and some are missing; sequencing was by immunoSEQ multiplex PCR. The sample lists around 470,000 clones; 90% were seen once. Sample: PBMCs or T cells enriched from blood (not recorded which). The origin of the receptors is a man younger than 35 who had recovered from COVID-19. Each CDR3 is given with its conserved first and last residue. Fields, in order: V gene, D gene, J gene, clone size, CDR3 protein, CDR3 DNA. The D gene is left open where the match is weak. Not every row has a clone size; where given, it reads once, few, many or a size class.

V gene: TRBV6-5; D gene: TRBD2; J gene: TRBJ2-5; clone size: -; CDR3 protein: CASSQQRGTSETQYF; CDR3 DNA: TGTGCCAGCAGCCAGCAGCGGGGGACGTCAGAGACCCAGTACTTC
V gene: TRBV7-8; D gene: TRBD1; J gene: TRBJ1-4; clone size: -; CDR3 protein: CASSLSGGGAYEKLFF; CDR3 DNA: TGTGCCAGCAGCTTATCAGGAGGGGGCGCGTATGAAAAACTGTTTTTT
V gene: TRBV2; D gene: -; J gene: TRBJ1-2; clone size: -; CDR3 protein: CASFDSQGQLYGYTF; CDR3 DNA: TGTGCCAGCTTTGATTCGCAAGGACAGCTCTATGGCTACACCTTC
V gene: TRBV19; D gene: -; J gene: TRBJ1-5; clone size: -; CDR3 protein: CASKRQNGHQPQHF; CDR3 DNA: TGTGCCAGTAAGAGACAGAACGGCCATCAGCCCCAGCATTTT
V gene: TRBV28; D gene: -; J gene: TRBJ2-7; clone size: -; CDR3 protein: CASRGIQGGEQYF; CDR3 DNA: TGTGCCAGCAGAGGTATTCAGGGCGGCGAGCAGTACTTC
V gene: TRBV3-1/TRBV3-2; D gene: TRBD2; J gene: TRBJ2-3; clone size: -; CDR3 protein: CASSSGRAADTQYF; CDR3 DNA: TGTGCCAGTTCTAGCGGGAGGGCCGCAGATACGCAGTATTTT
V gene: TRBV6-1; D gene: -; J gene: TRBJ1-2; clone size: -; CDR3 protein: CASSETGIIAYGYTF; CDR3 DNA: TGTGCCAGCAGTGAAACAGGGATAATTGCCTATGGCTACACCTTC
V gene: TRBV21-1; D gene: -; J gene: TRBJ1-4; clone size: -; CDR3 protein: CASSPPGSATNEKLFF; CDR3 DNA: TGTGCCAGCAGCCCACCGGGAAGTGCAACTAATGAAAAACTGTTTTTT
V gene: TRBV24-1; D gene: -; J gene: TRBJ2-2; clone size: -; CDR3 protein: CATSEFRGRGTGELFF; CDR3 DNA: TGTGCCACCAGTGAGTTCCGGGGTCGGGGGACCGGGGAGCTGTTTTTT
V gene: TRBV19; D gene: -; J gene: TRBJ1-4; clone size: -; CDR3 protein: CASSIRTENEKLFF; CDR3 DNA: TGTGCCAGTAGTATCCGGACTGAAAATGAAAAACTGTTTTTT
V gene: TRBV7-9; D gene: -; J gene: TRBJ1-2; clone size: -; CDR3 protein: CASTEKGGESGYTF; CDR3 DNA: TGTGCCAGCACCGAGAAAGGGGGGGAGTCTGGCTACACCTTC
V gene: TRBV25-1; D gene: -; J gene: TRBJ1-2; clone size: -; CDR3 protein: CASSGQFGGYTF; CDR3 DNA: TGTGCCAGCAGTGGACAGTTCGGTGGCTACACCTTC
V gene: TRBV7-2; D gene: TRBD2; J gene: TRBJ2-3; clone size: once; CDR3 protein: CASSLTPGGGTDTQYF; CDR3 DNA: TGTGCCAGCAGCTTAACTCCCGGGGGGGGGACGGATACGCAGTATTTT
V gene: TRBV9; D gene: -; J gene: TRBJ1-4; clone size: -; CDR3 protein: CASSVAGYDEKLFF; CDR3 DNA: TGTGCCAGCAGCGTAGCAGGGTACGATGAAAAACTGTTTTTT
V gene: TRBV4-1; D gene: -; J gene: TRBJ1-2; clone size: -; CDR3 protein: CASSPTRGGYTF; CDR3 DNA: TGCGCCAGCAGCCCGACACGGGGAGGCTACACCTTC
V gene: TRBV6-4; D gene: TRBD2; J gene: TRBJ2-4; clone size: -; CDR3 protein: CASSELAGRDIAKNIQYF; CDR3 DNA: TGTGCCAGCAGTGAGCTAGCGGGGAGAGACATAGCCAAAAACATTCAGTACTTC
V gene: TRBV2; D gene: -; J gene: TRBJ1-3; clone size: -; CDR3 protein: CASRKDSSSGNTIYF; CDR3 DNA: TGTGCCAGCAGAAAAGACTCATCCTCTGGAAACACCATATATTTT
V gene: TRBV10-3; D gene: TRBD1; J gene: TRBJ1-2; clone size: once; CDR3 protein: CAIASGTAPTNGYTF; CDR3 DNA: TGTGCCATCGCATCCGGGACAGCACCTACGAATGGCTACACCTTC
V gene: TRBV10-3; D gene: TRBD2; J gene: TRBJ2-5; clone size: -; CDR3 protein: CAISRTSGEGETQYF; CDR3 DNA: TGTGCCATCAGCAGGACTAGCGGGGAGGGTGAGACCCAGTACTTC
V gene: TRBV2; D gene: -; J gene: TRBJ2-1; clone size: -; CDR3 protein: CASSSTGPEQFF; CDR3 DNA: TGTGCCAGCAGCAGTACAGGCCCTGAGCAGTTCTTC
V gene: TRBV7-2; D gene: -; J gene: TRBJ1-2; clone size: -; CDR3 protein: CASSFIPRDYGYTF; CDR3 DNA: TGTGCCAGCAGCTTCATTCCCAGGGACTATGGCTACACCTTC
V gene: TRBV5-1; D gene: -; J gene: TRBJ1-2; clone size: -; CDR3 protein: CASSPLTNYGYTF; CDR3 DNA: TGCGCCAGCAGCCCGCTAACTAACTATGGCTACACCTTC
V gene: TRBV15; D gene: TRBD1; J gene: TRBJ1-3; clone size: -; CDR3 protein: CATSRGGQPHSGNTIYF; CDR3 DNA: TGTGCCACCAGCAGGGGGGGACAGCCCCACTCTGGAAACACCATATATTTT
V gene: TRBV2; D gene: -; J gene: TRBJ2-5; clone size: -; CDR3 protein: CASMKEQGFQETQYF; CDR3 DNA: TGTGCCAGCATGAAAGAACAGGGATTCCAAGAGACCCAGTACTTC
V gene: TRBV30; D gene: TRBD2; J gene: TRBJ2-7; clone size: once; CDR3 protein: CAGEREGRNEQYF; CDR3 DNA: TGTGCCGGGGAGCGGGAGGGCCGAAACGAGCAGTACTTC
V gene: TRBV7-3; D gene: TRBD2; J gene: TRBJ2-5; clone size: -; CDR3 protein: CASSPRTGGTQYF; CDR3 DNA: TGTGCCAGCAGCCCCCGGACGGGGGGGACCCAGTACTTC
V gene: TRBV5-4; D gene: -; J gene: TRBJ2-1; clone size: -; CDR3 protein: CASSLVTGFGEQFF; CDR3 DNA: TGTGCCAGCAGCTTGGTAACTGGTTTTGGTGAGCAGTTCTTC
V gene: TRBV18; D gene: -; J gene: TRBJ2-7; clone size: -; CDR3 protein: CASSIHPGGDEQYF; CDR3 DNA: TGTGCCAGCTCAATTCACCCCGGCGGTGACGAGCAGTACTTC
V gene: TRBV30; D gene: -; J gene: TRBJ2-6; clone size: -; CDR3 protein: CAWSDGQLSGANVLTF; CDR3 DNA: TGTGCCTGGAGTGACGGACAGCTCTCTGGGGCCAACGTCCTGACTTTC
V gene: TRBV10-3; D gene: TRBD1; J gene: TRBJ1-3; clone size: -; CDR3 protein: CAISPGTGGLSSGNTIYF; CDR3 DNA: TGTGCCATCAGTCCCGGGACAGGAGGCTTGAGCTCTGGAAACACCATATATTTT
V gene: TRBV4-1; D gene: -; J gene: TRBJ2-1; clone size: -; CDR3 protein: CASSQVMFDNEQFF; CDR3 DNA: TGCGCCAGCAGCCAAGTAATGTTCGACAATGAGCAGTTCTTC
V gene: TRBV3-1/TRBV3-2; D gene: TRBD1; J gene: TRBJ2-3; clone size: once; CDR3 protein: CASSPAVTGGRDTQYF; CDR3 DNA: TGTGCCAGCAGCCCCGCCGTGACAGGGGGTAGAGATACGCAGTATTTT
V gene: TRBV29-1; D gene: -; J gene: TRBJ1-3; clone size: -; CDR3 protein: CSVEQGLGNTIYF; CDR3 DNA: TGCAGCGTTGAACAGGGTCTTGGAAACACCATATATTTT
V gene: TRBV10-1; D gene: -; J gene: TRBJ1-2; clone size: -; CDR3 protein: CASSEGTRYGYTF; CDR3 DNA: TGCGCCAGCAGTGAGGGGACAAGATATGGCTACACCTTC
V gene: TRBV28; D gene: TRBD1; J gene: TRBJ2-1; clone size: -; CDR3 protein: CATLRADRGYNEQFF; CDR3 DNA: TGTGCCACCCTACGAGCCGACAGGGGATACAATGAGCAGTTCTTC
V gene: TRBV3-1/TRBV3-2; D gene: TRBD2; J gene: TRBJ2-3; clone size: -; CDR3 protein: CASSQDSLAGGPGDTQYF; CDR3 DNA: TGTGCCAGCAGCCAAGATAGCCTAGCGGGGGGGCCTGGAGATACGCAGTATTTT
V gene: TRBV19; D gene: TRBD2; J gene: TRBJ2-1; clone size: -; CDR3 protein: CASRKGLAEGNEQFF; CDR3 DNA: TGTGCCAGTAGGAAGGGACTAGCGGAGGGCAATGAGCAGTTCTTC
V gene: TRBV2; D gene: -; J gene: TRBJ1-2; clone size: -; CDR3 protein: CASSELTVSHYGYTF; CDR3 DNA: TGTGCCAGCAGTGAGTTGACAGTCTCTCACTATGGCTACACCTTC
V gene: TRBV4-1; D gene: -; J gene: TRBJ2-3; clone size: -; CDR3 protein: CASSPPSGRTDTQYF; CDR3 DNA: TGCGCCAGCAGCCCGCCGTCAGGGCGCACAGATACGCAGTATTTT
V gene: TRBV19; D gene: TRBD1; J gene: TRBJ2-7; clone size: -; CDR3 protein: CASSTPTGVSYEQYF; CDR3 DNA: TGTGCCAGTAGTACCCCCACAGGGGTCTCCTACGAGCAGTACTTC